These 32 T cell receptor beta chains originate from one sample sequenced in a study of shared clonotypes between healthy human individuals. Measured with immunoSEQ multiplex PCR; TCRdb has only the in-frame clones, and not every one. The table includes about 2.3 million clones, around 90% detected once. The sequenced sample was naive CD4+ T cells from PBMCs. Described subset: CD45RA+ positively selected. All receptors derive from a man aged 18 to 35 in good health. Some clones in this sample may be carry-over from other donors' samples.

The chain combines TRBV2 with TRBJ1-2; TRBD1 matches 10 bases. Trimming removed 6 bases from V and 7 bases from J; junction bases left unmatched: 8. The germline V gene encodes CDR1 SNHLY and CDR2 FYNNEI. The CDR3 covers 14 residues. The CDR3 sequence is CASSRGQGGPGYTF. The CDR3 nucleotides are TGTGCCAGCAGCCGCGGACAGGGGGGACCTGGCTACACCTTC.

This chain links TRBV29-1 with TRBJ1-1; 8 nucleotides line up with TRBD1. The CDR3 loop spans 15 amino acids. Trimming took 6 bases from V and 6 from J; bases not matched to a gene: 15. Looked up from germline, CDR1 is SQVTM and CDR2 is ANQGSEA. CDR3 amino acids: CSVAPLYTGGAEAFF. CDR3 nucleotides: TGCAGCGTGGCCCCCTTATATACAGGGGGAGCTGAAGCTTTCTTT.

In this sample, this clone turned up a few times. The chain carries TRBV5-4 and TRBJ1-1; tentative D call: TRBD1 (5 bases). CDR1 is SGHNT, CDR2 YYREEE, per germline (reference sequence). V lost 4 bases, J lost 1 base, and 11 bases lay in between. The CDR3 totals 14 residues. The DNA of the CDR3 is TGTGCCAGCAGCCCGTCGGGGCGGAACACTGAAGCTTTCTTT. Protein: CASSPSGRNTEAFF.

The chain is built from TRBV14 and TRBJ1-1, with D tentatively TRBD1 (5 bases). The length of the CDR3 is 17 residues. Trimming removed 4 bases at V and 5 bases at J, with 23 bases between. The germline V gene has CDR1 SGHDN and CDR2 FVKESK. CDR3 residues: CASSLQPGRVVSTEAFF. The CDR3 DNA follows: TGTGCCAGCAGCCTACAACCGGGACGGGTAGTGTCTACTGAAGCTTTCTTT.

The chain is built from TRBV21-1 and TRBJ1-1. TRBV21-1 is tagged as a pseudogene. The CDR3 is 16 residues long. For the CDR3, the DNA is TGTGCCAGCAGCTTTACAGGGAGGGCGATGAACACTGAAGCTTTCTTT. Translation: CASSFTGRAMNTEAFF.

Regarding this clone: The same CDR3 arises from other DNA sequences in this sample as well. The chain couples TRBV7-3 to TRBJ2-3; D gene unclear. V lost 0 bases, J lost 0 bases, and 4 bases lay in between. The CDR3 is made up of 14 amino acids. The germline CDR1 and CDR2 sequences are SGHTA and FQGTGA. The CDR3 sequence: CASSLTPSTDTQYF. In DNA form, the CDR3 reads TGTGCCAGCAGCTTAACTCCTAGCACAGATACGCAGTATTTT. Together with reference TRBV7-3 and TRBJ2-3, the CDR3 gives the full variable domain: GAGVSQTPSNKVTEKGKYVELRCDPISGHTALYWYRQSLGQGPEFLIYFQGTGAADDSGLPNDRFFAVRPEGSVSTLKIQRTERGDSAVYLCASSLTPSTDTQYFGPGTRLTVL.

The chain recombines TRBV5-4 with TRBJ1-2, with 8 bases fitting TRBD1. Trimming at V came to 4 bases and at J to 8 bases, leaving 10 bases not matched to a gene. The V gene's germline CDR1 is SGHNT and CDR2 YYREEE (reference sequence). CDR3 length: 14 residues. In DNA form, the CDR3 reads TGTGCCAGCAGCGCCCCGACAGGGGTGAGGGGCTACACCTTC. Amino acid sequence: CASSAPTGVRGYTF.

V usage is TRBV6-1 and J usage is TRBJ2-5; D remains ambiguous. V lost 3 bases and J lost 1, with 9 bases in between. The CDR3 totals 14 residues. The germline V gene has CDR1 MNHNS and CDR2 SASEGT. In DNA form, the CDR3 reads TGTGCCAGCAGTGAGTGGACCCGCCAAGAGACCCAGTACTTC. Translating it yields CASSEWTRQETQYF.

This rearrangement joins TRBV18 to TRBJ2-1, with TRBD2 matching over 9 bases. Looked up from germline, CDR1 is KGHSH and CDR2 is LQKENI. This CDR3 contains 15 residues. Trimming at V came to 6 bases and at J to 3 bases, leaving 6 bases not matched to a gene. In DNA form, the CDR3 reads TGTGCCAGCTCCCAGCGGGGGGAAGGCTACAATGAGCAGTTCTTC. Translation: CASSQRGEGYNEQFF.

The V gene is TRBV28, the J gene TRBJ2-5, with 8 bases matching TRBD1. Trimming at V came to 8 bases and at J to 9 bases, leaving 20 bases not matched to a gene. The germline gives CDR1 MDHEN, CDR2 SYDVKM. There are 16 residues in the CDR3. The CDR3 DNA reads TGTGCCAGCCTTCCCGACGGGCAGGGGGCGAAATTGTCCCAGTACTTC. It specifies CASLPDGQGAKLSQYF.

This clone was seen only once. The V gene is TRBV30, the J gene TRBJ2-7; D is uncertain. The CDR3 is made up of 14 amino acids. Germline V gene sequence: CDR1 GTSNPN, CDR2 SVGIG (reference sequence). V dropped 2 bases and J dropped 1 base, with 12 bases sitting between them. DNA of the CDR3: TGTGCCTGGAGTTTCAATATGGATTCCTACGAGCAGTACTTC. Protein sequence: CAWSFNMDSYEQYF.

DNA for the CDR3: TGTGCCAGCAGCTTCCGACAGGGAAGCGAGCAGTACTTC. Amino acids: CASSFRQGSEQYF. The V and J genes are TRBV7-9 and TRBJ2-7; 7 bases map to TRBD1. There are 13 residues in the CDR3. Germline CDR1 and CDR2: SEHNR and FQNEAQ (reference sequence). The V segment lost 3 bases and the J segment 6 bases; nucleotides outside the gene matches: 5.

On this clone: The sample contains more than one DNA sequence encoding this CDR3. CDR3 protein: CASSIEANYGYTF. The CDR3 nucleotides read TGTGCCAGTAGTATCGAGGCCAACTATGGCTACACCTTC. The gene calls are TRBV19 and TRBJ1-2; D call uncertain. The CDR3 is made up of 13 amino acids. Germline V lookup: CDR1 LNHDA, CDR2 SQIVND (reference sequence). Between the trimmed V and J ends, which lost 3 bases and 2 bases, there was a span of 7 bases. Full variable domain (missing parts from reference TRBV19 and TRBJ1-2): DGGITQSPKYLFRKEGQNVTLSCEQNLNHDAMYWYRQDPGQGLRLIYYSQIVNDFQKGDIAEGYSVSREKKESFPLTVTSAQKNPTAFYLCASSIEANYGYTFGSGTRLTVV.

This chain uses TRBV5-3 with TRBJ1-1; D may be TRBD1 (5 bases). TRBV5-3 is an ORF, with its function uncertain. The V end was cut by 4 bases, the J end by 6 bases, with 13 bases between. The CDR3 has 13 residues. CDR3 loop: CARSVARVPEAFF. CDR3 DNA: TGTGCCAGAAGCGTCGCCAGGGTCCCTGAAGCTTTCTTT.

Worth noting for this clone: Within the sample, other DNA sequences also encode this same CDR3. The chain is built from TRBV5-1 and TRBJ2-7; D may be TRBD1 (7 bases). V lost 0 bases to trimming and J lost 0 bases, with 10 bases between them. Germline values: CDR1 SGHRS, CDR2 YFSETQ. The CDR3 totals 15 residues. The CDR3 DNA reads as TGCGCCAGCAGCTTGGGCGGGACAGACTCCTACGAGCAGTACTTC. This codes for CASSLGGTDSYEQYF.

The chain is built from TRBV4-3 and TRBJ2-4; 7 bases agree with TRBD1. The junction had 7 bases not matched to a gene; V was cut back by 4 bases and J by 4 bases. The CDR3 is 15 amino acids. The germline V gene has CDR1 LGHNA and CDR2 YSLEER. CDR3 residues: CASSRQGTEKNIQYF. DNA of the CDR3: TGCGCCAGCAGCCGTCAGGGGACAGAGAAAAACATTCAGTACTTC.

The chain employs TRBV7-6 and TRBJ2-1; D is unresolved. V lost 4 bases, J lost 5 bases, and 12 bases lay in between. Germline V gives CDR1 SGHVS, CDR2 FNYEAQ. There are 14 residues in the CDR3. This chain's CDR3 is CASSSRRSDNEQFF. The CDR3 DNA sequence: TGTGCCAGCAGCTCCAGAAGGTCGGACAATGAGCAGTTCTTC.

This chain connects TRBV5-4 to TRBJ2-1; 8 bases are shared with TRBD2. The CDR3 spans 15 residues. The trim removed 2 bases at V and 7 bases at J, leaving 8 bases unmatched. Germline lookup yields CDR1 SGHNT and CDR2 YYREEE (reference sequence). CDR3 nucleotide sequence: TGTGCCAGCAGCTTACCGGGAGGGCGTAGGAATGAGCAGTTCTTC. Protein sequence: CASSLPGGRRNEQFF. Combining the CDR3 with reference TRBV5-4 and TRBJ2-1 gives the whole variable domain ETGVTQSPTHLIKTRGQQVTLRCSSQSGHNTVSWYQQALGQGPQFIFQYYREEENGRGNFPPRFSGLQFPNYSSELNVNALELDDSALYLCASSLPGGRRNEQFFGPGTRLTVL.

The chain employs TRBV29-1 and TRBJ2-5, with 9 bases identical to TRBD1. Trimming at V came to 4 bases and at J to 4 bases, leaving 13 bases not matched to a gene. The CDR3 contains 16 residues. From germline, CDR1 is SQVTM and CDR2 ANQGSEA. The CDR3: CSVVGFAGTGRETQYF. The CDR3 nucleotides are TGCAGCGTTGTTGGGTTTGCGGGGACAGGGAGAGAGACCCAGTACTTC.

The V gene is TRBV7-3, the J gene TRBJ1-1; perhaps TRBD1 as D (5 bases). V was trimmed by 5 bases and J by 5 bases, leaving 12 bases between them. Germline V gene data show CDR1 as SGHTA and CDR2 as FQGTGA. This CDR3 has 13 amino acids. CDR3 DNA: TGTGCCAGCAGCCGATCGGGGGGGACTGAAGCTTTCTTT. It translates to CASSRSGGTEAFF. The full variable domain, completed using reference TRBV7-3 and TRBJ1-1, is GAGVSQTPSNKVTEKGKYVELRCDPISGHTALYWYRQSLGQGPEFLIYFQGTGAADDSGLPNDRFFAVRPEGSVSTLKIQRTERGDSAVYLCASSRSGGTEAFFGQGTRLTVV.

The chain employs TRBV19 and TRBJ1-2, with 8 bases lining up with TRBD1. CDR1 LNHDA and CDR2 SQIVND come from the germline V gene (reference sequence). V gave up 3 bases and J gave up 5 bases; unmatched junction bases: 8. The CDR3 loop spans 15 amino acids. The CDR3 is CASSMPLQGAYGYTF. The CDR3 DNA reads as TGTGCCAGTAGTATGCCCCTCCAGGGGGCTTATGGCTACACCTTC.

The V and J genes are TRBV5-4 and TRBJ2-3, with 8 bases aligning to TRBD2. The CDR3 runs to 15 residues. V was pared by 5 bases and J by 3 bases, with 8 bases of the junction left unmatched. Germline V lookup: CDR1 SGHNT, CDR2 YYREEE (reference sequence). CDR3 sequence: CASRSSGSGTDTQYF. CDR3 bases: TGTGCCAGCAGATCTAGCGGGTCAGGTACAGATACGCAGTATTTT.

This clone occurred once. This chain uses TRBV5-1 with TRBJ2-7; possible D gene TRBD2, 5 bases. The CDR3 sequence is 13 residues long. Germline assignment: CDR1 SGHRS and CDR2 YFSETQ. Trimming took 6 bases from V and 6 from J, leaving 16 bases between them. CDR3 amino acids: CASTKSGESEQYF. CDR3 nucleotides: TGCGCCAGCACCAAAAGTGGGGAGTCCGAGCAGTACTTC.

This sequence joins TRBV7-3 and TRBJ2-1; D is uncertain. The length of the CDR3 is 14 residues. The V and J ends lost 5 bases and 6 bases respectively, with 14 bases between them. Germline CDR1 is SGHTA and CDR2 is FQGTGA. The CDR3 bases are TGTGCCAGCAGCCCGTCGGAAGCAGTCAATGAGCAGTTCTTC. Protein product: CASSPSEAVNEQFF.

This chain links TRBV7-2 with TRBJ1-1, with D unresolved. This CDR3 is built from 14 residues. Germline V gives CDR1 SGHTA, CDR2 FQGNSA. With 3 bases removed from V and 2 bases from J, the gap between germline ends came to 10 bases. CDR3 sequence: CASSLSGFNTEAFF. The CDR3 DNA reads TGTGCCAGCAGCTTGTCAGGTTTTAACACTGAAGCTTTCTTT.

The chain couples TRBV5-5 to TRBJ2-5, with D hard to call. With 0 bases removed from V and 4 bases from J, the gap between germline ends came to 10 bases. The CDR3 is made up of 14 amino acids. Germline-derived CDR1 and CDR2 are SGHKS and YYEKEE (reference sequence). The CDR3 here is CASSLVGRGETQYF. The CDR3 DNA reads as TGTGCCAGCAGCTTGGTGGGTCGCGGAGAGACCCAGTACTTC.

V gene TRBV9 combines with J gene TRBJ2-7, with D possibly matching TRBD2 (6 bases). Trimming shortened V by 4 bases and J by 3 bases, and 14 bases separated the two germline ends. CDR1 is SGDLS and CDR2 is YYNGEE in the germline V gene. The CDR3 sequence is 14 residues long. In nucleotides, the CDR3 is TGTGCCAGCAGCTCGAGGACTACCAGCTACGAGCAGTACTTC. It codes for CASSSRTTSYEQYF.

About this clone itself: Other nucleotide sequences from this sample produce the same CDR3. J is TRBJ2-1 and V is TRBV29-1; the match to TRBD2 covers 8 bases. The CDR3 loop spans 15 amino acids. J was trimmed by 6 bases and V by 1 base; bases with no gene match: 8. Germline values: CDR1 SQVTM, CDR2 ANQGSEA. The CDR3 loop reads CSVEARTSGINEQFF. In DNA form, the CDR3 reads TGCAGCGTTGAAGCCAGAACTAGCGGAATCAATGAGCAGTTCTTC.

The chain recombines TRBV6-5 with TRBJ2-5; 8 bases map to TRBD2. CDR1 and CDR2 (germline): MNHEY, SVGAGI. V gave up 6 bases and J gave up 5 bases; unmatched junction bases: 8. The CDR3 runs to 14 residues. The CDR3 bases are TGTGCCAGCAGCCTCCCGGGACTAGGCGAGACCCAGTACTTC. This gives the protein CASSLPGLGETQYF.

V is TRBV18 and J is TRBJ2-7, with 10 bases identical to TRBD1. Germline V lookup: CDR1 KGHSH, CDR2 LQKENI. Trimming took 0 bases from V and 5 from J; bases not matched to a gene: 4. The CDR3 consists of 15 residues. CDR3 amino acids: CASSPPRQGANEQYF. For the CDR3, the DNA is TGTGCCAGCTCACCACCTAGACAGGGGGCGAACGAGCAGTACTTC.

The chain is built from TRBV4-1 and TRBJ1-5; a possible D gene is TRBD1 (5 bases). CDR1 and CDR2 (germline): MGHRA, YSYEKL. The CDR3 runs to 16 residues. V was cut by 0 bases and J by 7 bases, with 16 bases left in between. As DNA, the CDR3 is TGCGCCAGCAGCCAAGATGAACAGGTACGTCAACAGCCCCAGCATTTT. It codes for CASSQDEQVRQQPQHF.

The CDR3 region is CASSDRRRGGQETQYF. CDR3 nucleotide sequence: TGTGCCAGCAGCGACCGAAGGAGGGGGGGCCAAGAGACCCAGTACTTC. This rearrangement joins TRBV9 to TRBJ2-5, with a tentative D call TRBD2 (7 bases). The germline gives CDR1 SGDLS, CDR2 YYNGEE. The length of the CDR3 is 16 residues. Deletions cut 3 bases from V and 1 base from J, with 16 bases between.